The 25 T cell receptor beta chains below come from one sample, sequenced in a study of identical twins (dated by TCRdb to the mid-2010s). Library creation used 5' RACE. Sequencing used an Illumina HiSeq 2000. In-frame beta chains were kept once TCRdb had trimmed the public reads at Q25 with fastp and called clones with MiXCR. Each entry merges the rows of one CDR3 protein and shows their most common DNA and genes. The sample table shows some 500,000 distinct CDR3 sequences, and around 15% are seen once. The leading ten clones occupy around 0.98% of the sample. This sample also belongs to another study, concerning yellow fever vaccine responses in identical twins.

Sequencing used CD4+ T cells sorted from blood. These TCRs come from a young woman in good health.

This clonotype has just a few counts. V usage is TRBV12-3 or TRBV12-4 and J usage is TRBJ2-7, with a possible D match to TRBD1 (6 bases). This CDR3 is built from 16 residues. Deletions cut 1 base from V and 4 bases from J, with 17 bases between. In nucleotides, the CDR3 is TGTGCCAGCAGTTTAGTCATGGGGGCAGGGCTGTACGAGCAGTACTTC. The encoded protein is CASSLVMGAGLYEQYF.

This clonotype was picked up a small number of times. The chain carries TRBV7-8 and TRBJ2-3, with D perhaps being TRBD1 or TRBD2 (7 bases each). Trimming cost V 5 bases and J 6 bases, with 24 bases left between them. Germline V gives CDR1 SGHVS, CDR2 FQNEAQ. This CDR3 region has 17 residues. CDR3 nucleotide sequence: TGTGCCAGCAGCACCCAATGGGGGGGCGCAGGGGGGGATACGCAGTATTTT. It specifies CASSTQWGGAGGDTQYF.

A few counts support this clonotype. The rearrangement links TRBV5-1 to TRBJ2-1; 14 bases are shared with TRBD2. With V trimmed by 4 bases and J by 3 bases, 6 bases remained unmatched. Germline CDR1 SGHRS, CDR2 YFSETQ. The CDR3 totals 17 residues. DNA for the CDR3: TGCGCCAGCAGCAAGGGACTAGCGGGAGTGCTCTACAATGAGCAGTTCTTC. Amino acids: CASSKGLAGVLYNEQFF.

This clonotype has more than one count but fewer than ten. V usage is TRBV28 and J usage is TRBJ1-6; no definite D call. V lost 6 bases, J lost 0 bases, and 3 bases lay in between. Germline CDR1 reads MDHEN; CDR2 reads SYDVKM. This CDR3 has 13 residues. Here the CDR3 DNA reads TGTGCCAGCAGGGGCTCCTATAATTCACCCCTCCACTTT. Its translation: CASRGSYNSPLHF.

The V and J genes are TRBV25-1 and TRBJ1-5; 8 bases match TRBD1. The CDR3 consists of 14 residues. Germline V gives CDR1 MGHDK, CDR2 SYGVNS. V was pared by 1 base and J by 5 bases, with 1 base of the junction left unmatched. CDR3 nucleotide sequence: TGTGCCAGCAGTGAATCAGGGGGCTATCAGCCCCAGCATTTT. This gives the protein CASSESGGYQPQHF. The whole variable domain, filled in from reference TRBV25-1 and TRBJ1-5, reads EADIYQTPRYLVIGTGKKITLECSQTMGHDKMYWYQQDPGMELHLIHYSYGVNSTEKGDLSSESTVSRIRTEHFPLTLESARPSHTSQYLCASSESGGYQPQHFGDGTRLSIL.

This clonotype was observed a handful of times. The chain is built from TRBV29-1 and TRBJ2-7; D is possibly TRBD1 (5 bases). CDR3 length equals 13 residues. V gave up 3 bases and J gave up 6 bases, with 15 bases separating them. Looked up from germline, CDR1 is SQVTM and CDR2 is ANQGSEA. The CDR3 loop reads CSVDRAPSGEQYF. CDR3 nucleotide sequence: TGCAGCGTTGACAGGGCCCCATCCGGCGAGCAGTACTTC.

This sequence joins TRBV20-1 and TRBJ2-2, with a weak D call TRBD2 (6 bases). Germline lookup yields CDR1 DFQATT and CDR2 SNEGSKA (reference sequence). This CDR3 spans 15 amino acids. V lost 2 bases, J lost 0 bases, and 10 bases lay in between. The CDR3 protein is CSARRAGPNTGELFF. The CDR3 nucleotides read TGCAGTGCTAGACGAGCGGGCCCGAACACCGGGGAGCTGTTTTTT.

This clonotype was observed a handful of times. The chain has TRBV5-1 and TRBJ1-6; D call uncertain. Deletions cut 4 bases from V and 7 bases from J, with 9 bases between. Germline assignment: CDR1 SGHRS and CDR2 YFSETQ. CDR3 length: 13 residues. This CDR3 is CASSEVRNSPLHF. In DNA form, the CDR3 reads TGCGCCAGCAGCGAAGTTCGGAATTCACCCCTCCACTTT.

CDR3 protein: CASSQRDGVSAFF. In nucleotides, the CDR3 is TGTGCCAGCAGCCAACGGGACGGAGTTTCGGCTTTCTTT. The chain couples TRBV3-1 to TRBJ1-1; weak D call: TRBD1 (5 bases). Germline V gives CDR1 LGHDT, CDR2 YNNKEL (reference sequence). The CDR3 runs to 13 residues. Trimming pared 2 bases from V and 11 bases from J, leaving 15 bases between.

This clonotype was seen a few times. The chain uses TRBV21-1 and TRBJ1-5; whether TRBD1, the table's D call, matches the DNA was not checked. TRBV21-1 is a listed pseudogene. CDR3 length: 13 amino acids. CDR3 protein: CASIPRGNQPQHF. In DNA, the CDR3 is TGTGCCAGCATCCCGAGAGGTAATCAGCCCCAGCATTTT.

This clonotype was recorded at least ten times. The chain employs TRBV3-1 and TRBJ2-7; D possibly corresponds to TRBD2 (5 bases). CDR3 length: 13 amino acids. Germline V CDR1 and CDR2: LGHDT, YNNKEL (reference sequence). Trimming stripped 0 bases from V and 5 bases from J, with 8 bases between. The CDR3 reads CASSQDGRDEQYF. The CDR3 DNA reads TGTGCCAGCAGCCAAGATGGGCGGGACGAGCAGTACTTC.

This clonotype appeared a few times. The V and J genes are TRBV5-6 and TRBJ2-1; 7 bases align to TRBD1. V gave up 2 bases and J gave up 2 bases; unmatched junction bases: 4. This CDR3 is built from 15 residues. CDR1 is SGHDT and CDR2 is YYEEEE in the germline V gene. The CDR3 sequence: CASSFDRVPYNEQFF. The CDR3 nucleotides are TGTGCCAGCAGCTTTGACAGGGTCCCCTACAATGAGCAGTTCTTC.

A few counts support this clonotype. The CDR3 coding sequence is TGCGCCAGCAGGTTGAGGACTACGGGGACAGATACGCAGTATTTT. Its translation is CASRLRTTGTDTQYF. This rearrangement joins TRBV5-1 to TRBJ2-3; D is perhaps TRBD2 (6 bases). V lost 5 bases, J lost 3 bases, and 16 bases lay in between. This CDR3 has 15 residues. Germline V gene lookup returns CDR1 SGHRS and CDR2 YFSETQ.

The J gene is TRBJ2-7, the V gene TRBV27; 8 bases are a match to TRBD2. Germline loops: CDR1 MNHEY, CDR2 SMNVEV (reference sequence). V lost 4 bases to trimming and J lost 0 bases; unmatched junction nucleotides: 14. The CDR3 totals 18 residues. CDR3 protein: CASSSPSRAGGSSYEQYF. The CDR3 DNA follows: TGTGCCAGCAGTTCTCCCTCCCGGGCGGGGGGCTCCTCCTACGAGCAGTACTTC.

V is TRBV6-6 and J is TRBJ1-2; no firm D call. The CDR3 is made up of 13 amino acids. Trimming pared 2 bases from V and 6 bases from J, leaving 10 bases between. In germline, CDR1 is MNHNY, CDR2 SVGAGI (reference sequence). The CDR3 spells CASSYRVADGYTF. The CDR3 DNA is TGTGCCAGCAGTTACAGGGTGGCCGATGGCTACACCTTC.

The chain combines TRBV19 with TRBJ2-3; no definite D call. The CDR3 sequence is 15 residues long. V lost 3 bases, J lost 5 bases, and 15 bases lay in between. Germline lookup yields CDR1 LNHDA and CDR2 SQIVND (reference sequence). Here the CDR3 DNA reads TGTGCCAGTAGTATCGGGCCGGTCTCCGGAGATACGCAGTATTTT. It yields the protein CASSIGPVSGDTQYF.

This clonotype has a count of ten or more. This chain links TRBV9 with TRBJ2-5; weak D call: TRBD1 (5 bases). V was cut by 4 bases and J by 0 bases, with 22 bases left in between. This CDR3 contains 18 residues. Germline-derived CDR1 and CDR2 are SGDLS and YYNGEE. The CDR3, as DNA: TGTGCCAGCAGCTCCGACAGACCAGGCGGTTTGTACCAAGAGACCCAGTACTTC. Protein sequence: CASSSDRPGGLYQETQYF.

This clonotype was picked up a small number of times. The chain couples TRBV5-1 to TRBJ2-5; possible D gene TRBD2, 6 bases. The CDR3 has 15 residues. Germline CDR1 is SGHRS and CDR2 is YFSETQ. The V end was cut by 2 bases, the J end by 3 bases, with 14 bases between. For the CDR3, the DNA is TGCGCCAGCAGCTTTACGGGAGTCGGAAAAGAGACCCAGTACTTC. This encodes CASSFTGVGKETQYF.

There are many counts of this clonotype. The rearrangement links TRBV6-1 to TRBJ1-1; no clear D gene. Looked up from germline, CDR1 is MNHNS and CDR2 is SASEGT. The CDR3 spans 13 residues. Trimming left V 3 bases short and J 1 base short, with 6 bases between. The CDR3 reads CASSDSQNTEAFF. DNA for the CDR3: TGTGCCAGCAGTGATTCACAGAACACTGAAGCTTTCTTT.

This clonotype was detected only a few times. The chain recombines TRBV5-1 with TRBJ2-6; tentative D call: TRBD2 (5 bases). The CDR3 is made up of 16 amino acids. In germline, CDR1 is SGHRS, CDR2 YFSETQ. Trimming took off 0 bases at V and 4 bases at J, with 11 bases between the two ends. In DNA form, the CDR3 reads TGCGCCAGCAGCTTGGGAGGGTTCTTGGGGGCCAACGTCCTGACTTTC. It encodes CASSLGGFLGANVLTF.

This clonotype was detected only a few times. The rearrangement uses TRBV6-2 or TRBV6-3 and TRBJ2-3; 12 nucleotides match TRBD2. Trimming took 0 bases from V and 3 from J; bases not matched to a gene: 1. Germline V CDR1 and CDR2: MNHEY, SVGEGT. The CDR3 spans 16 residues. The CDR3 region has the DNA TGTGCCAGCAGTTACTCGACTAGCGGGAGAACAGATACGCAGTATTTT. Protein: CASSYSTSGRTDTQYF.

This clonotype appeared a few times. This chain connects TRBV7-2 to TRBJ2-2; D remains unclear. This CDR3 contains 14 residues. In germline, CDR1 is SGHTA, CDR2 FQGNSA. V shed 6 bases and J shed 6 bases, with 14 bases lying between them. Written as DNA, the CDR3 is TGTGCCAGCAGGTCCTTTGGCGCCCCCGGGGAGCTGTTTTTT. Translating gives CASRSFGAPGELFF. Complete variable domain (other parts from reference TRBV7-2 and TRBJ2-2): GAGVSQSPSNKVTEKGKDVELRCDPISGHTALYWYRQSLGQGLEFLIYFQGNSAPDKSGLPSDRFSAERTGGSVSTLTIQRTQQEDSAVYLCASRSFGAPGELFFGEGSRLTVL.

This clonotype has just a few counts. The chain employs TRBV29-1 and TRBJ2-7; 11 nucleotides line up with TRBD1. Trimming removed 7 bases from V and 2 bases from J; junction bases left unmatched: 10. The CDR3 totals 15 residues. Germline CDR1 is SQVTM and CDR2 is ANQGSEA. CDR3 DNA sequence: TGCAGCGCAGTAGACTTGGGACAGGGGGCCTACGAGCAGTACTTC. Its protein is CSAVDLGQGAYEQYF.

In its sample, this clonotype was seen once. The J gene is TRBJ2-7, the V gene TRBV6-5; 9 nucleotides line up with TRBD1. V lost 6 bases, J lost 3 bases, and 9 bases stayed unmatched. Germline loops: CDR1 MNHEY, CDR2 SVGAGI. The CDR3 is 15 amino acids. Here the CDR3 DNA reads TGTGCCAGCAGCTTACGGACAGGGGTAGGCTACGAGCAGTACTTC. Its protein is CASSLRTGVGYEQYF.

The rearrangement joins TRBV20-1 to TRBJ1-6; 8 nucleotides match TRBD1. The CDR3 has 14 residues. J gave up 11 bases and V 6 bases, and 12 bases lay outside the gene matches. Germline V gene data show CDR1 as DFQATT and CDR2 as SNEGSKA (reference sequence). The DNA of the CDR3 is TGCAGTGCCCATGAACACCCGACAGGGGCACCCCTCCACTTT. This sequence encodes CSAHEHPTGAPLHF.